Given below is one T cell receptor beta chain in context. Its antigen is undetermined. Each cell subset's genomic DNA was divided evenly among several immunoSEQ plates. Sequenced by immunoSEQ multiplex PCR; TCRdb stores in-frame clones only, minus some. The sample has fewer than 3 million clones, under 95% seen once. This entry comes from a study of shared clonotypes between healthy human individuals. V lost 6 bases and J lost 4; bases outside the gene matches: 8. The germline V gene has CDR1 MNHEY and CDR2 SVGAGI. CDR3 length: 15 amino acids. Whole-study results and caveats: Represented diversity (both genetic and exposure-history) was limited by the small number of donors. Deeper or shallower sequencing was expected to change how clonotypes are shared among donors.

There were only Caucasian adults among the donors, and all lived in Nashville, Tennessee. The V and J genes are TRBV6-5 and TRBJ2-4; TRBD1 aligns across 8 bases. Sequenced sample: naive CD4+ T cells from PBMCs. The subset: CD45RA+ positively selected. The clonotype comes from a man aged 18 to 30 in good health. Some clones in this sample may be carry-over from other donors' samples. The chain's CDR3 is CASSPIGTGKNIQYF. Here the CDR3 DNA reads TGTGCCAGCAGCCCCATCGGGACAGGAAAAAACATTCAGTACTTC.